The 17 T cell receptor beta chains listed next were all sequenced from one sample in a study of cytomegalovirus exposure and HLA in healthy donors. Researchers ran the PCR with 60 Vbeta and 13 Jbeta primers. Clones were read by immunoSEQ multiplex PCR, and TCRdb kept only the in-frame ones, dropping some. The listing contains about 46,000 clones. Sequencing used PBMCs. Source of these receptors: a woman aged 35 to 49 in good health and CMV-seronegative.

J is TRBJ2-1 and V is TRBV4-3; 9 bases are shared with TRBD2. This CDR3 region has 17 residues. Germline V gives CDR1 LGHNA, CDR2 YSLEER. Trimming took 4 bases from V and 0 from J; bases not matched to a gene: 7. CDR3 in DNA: TGCGCCAGCAGCCGAGGCGGGAGGGGTAGCTCCTACAATGAGCAGTTCTTC. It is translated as CASSRGGRGSSYNEQFF.

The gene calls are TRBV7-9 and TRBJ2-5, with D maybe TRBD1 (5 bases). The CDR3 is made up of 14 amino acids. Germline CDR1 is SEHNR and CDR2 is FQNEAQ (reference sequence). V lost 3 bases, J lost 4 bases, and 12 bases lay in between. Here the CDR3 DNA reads TGTGCCAGCAGCTTCGCGACAGACTTAGAGACCCAGTACTTC. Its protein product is CASSFATDLETQYF.

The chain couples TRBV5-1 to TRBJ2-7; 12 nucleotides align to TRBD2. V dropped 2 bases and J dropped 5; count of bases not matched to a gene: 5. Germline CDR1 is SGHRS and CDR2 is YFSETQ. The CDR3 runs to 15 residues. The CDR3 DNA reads TGCGCCAGCAGCTTAAAGACTAGCGGGAGCCACGAGCAGTACTTC. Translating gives CASSLKTSGSHEQYF.

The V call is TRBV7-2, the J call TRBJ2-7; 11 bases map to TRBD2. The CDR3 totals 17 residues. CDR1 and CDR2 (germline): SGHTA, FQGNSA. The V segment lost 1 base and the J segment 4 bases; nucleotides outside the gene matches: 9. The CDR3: CASSLDITSGSGYEQYF. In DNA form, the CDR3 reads TGTGCCAGCAGCTTAGACATAACTAGCGGGAGTGGATACGAGCAGTACTTC.

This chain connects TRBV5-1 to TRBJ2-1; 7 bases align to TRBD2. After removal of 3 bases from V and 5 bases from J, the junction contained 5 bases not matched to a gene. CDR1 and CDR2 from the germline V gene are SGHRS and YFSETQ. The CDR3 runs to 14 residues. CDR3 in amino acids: CASSSNGRNNEQFF. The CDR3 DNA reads TGCGCCAGCAGCTCTAACGGGAGGAACAATGAGCAGTTCTTC.

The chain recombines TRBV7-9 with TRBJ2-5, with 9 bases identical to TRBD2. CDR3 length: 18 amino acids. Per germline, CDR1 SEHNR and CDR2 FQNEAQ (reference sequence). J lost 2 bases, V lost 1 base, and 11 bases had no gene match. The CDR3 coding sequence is TGTGCCAGCAGCTTAGGGGTTCGGCGGGAGGGCGAGCAAGAGACCCAGTACTTC. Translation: CASSLGVRREGEQETQYF.

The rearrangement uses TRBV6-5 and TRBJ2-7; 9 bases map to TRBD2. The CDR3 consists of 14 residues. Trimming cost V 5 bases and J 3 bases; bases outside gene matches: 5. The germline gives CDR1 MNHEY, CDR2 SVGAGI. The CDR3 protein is CASSRGLAIYEQYF. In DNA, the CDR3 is TGTGCCAGCAGTCGCGGACTAGCGATCTACGAGCAGTACTTC.

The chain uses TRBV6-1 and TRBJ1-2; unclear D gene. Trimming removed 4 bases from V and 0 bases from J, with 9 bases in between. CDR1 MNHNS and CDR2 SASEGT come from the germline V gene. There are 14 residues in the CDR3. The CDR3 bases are TGTGCCAGCAGTGCGGGTGCGACTAACTATGGCTACACCTTC. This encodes CASSAGATNYGYTF.

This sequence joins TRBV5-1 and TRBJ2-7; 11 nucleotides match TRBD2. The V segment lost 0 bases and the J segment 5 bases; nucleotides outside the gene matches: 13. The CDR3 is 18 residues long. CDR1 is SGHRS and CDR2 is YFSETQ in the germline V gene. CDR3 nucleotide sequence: TGCGCCAGCAGCTTGGGACTAGCGGGAAGAGGTGGCTACAACGAGCAGTACTTC. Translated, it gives CASSLGLAGRGGYNEQYF.

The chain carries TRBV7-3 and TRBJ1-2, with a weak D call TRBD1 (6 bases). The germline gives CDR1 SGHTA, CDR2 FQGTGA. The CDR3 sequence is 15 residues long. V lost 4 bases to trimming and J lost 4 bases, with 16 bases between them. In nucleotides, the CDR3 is TGTGCCAGCAGCTCGCGGTCGACAGGCATCTATGGCTACACCTTC. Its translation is CASSSRSTGIYGYTF. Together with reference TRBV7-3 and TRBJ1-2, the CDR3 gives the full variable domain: GAGVSQTPSNKVTEKGKYVELRCDPISGHTALYWYRQSLGQGPEFLIYFQGTGAADDSGLPNDRFFAVRPEGSVSTLKIQRTERGDSAVYLCASSSRSTGIYGYTFGSGTRLTVV.

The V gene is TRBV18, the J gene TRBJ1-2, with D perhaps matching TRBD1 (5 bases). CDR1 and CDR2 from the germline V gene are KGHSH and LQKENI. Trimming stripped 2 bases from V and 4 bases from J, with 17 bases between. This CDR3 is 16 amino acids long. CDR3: CASSPFSGEDFYGYTF. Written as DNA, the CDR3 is TGTGCCAGCTCACCATTTTCGGGGGAAGATTTCTATGGCTACACCTTC. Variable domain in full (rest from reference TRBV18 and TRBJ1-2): NAGVMQNPRHLVRRRGQEARLRCSPMKGHSHVYWYRQLPEEGLKFMVYLQKENIIDESGMPKERFSAEFPKEGPSILRIQQVVRGDSAAYFCASSPFSGEDFYGYTFGSGTRLTVV.

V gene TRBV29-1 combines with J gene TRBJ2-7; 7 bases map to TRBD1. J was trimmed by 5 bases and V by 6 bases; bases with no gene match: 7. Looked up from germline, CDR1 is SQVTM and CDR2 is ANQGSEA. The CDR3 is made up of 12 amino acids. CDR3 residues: CSVETGEDEQYF. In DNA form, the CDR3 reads TGCAGCGTGGAAACAGGGGAAGACGAGCAGTACTTC.

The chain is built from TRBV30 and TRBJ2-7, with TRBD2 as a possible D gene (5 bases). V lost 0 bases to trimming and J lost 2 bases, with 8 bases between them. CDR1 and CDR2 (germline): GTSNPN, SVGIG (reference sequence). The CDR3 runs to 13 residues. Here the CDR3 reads CAWSVFGAYEQYF. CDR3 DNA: TGTGCCTGGAGTGTATTCGGGGCCTACGAGCAGTACTTC.

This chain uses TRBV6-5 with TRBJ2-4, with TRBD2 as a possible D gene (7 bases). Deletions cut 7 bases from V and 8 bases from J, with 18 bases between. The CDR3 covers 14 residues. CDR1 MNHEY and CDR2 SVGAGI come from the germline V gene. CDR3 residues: CASTPGGGGDIQYF. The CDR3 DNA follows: TGTGCCAGCACCCCCGGGGGAGGGGGGGACATTCAGTACTTC.

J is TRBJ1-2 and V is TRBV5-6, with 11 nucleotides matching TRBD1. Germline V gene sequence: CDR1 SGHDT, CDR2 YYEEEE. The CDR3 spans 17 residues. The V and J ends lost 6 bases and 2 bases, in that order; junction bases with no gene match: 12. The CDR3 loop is CASISGTGGSINYGYTF. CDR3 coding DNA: TGTGCCAGCATCTCGGGGACAGGGGGTTCTATCAACTATGGCTACACCTTC.

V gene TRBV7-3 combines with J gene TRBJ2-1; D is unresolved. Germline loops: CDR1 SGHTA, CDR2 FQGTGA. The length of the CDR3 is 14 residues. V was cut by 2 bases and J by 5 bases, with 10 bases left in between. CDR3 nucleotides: TGTGCCAGCAGCTTAGGAGATTGGCACAATGAGCAGTTCTTC. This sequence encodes CASSLGDWHNEQFF. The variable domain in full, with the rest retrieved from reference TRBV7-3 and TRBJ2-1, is GAGVSQTPSNKVTEKGKYVELRCDPISGHTALYWYRQSLGQGPEFLIYFQGTGAADDSGLPNDRFFAVRPEGSVSTLKIQRTERGDSAVYLCASSLGDWHNEQFFGPGTRLTVL.

The CDR3, as DNA: TGTGCCAGCAGCTTTGGAGAGAGCGGGTCCTACGAGCAGTACTTC. It encodes CASSFGESGSYEQYF. The J gene is TRBJ2-7, the V gene TRBV13; D possibly corresponds to TRBD2 (6 bases). The V gene's germline CDR1 is PRHDT and CDR2 FYEKMQ (reference sequence). CDR3 size: 15 residues. V lost 3 bases, J lost 1 base, and 13 bases lay in between.